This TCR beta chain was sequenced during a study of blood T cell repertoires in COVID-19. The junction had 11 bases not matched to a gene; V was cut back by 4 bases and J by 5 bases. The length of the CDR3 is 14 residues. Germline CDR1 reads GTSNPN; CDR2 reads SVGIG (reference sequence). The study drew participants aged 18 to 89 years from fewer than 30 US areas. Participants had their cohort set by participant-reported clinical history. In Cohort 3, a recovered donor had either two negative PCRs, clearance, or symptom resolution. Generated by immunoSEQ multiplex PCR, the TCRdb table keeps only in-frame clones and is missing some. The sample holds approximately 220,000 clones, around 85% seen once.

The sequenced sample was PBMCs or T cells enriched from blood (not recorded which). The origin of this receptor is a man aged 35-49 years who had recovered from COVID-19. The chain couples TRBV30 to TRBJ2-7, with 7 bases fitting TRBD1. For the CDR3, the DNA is TGTGCCTGGAACAGGGACAGAGCGCTGGACGAGCAGTACTTC. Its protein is CAWNRDRALDEQYF. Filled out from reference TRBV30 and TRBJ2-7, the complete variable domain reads SQTIHQWPATLVQPVGSPLSLECTVEGTSNPNLYWYRQAAGRGLQLLFYSVGIGQISSEVPQNLSASRPQDRQFILSSKKLLLSDSGFYLCAWNRDRALDEQYFGPGTRLTVT.